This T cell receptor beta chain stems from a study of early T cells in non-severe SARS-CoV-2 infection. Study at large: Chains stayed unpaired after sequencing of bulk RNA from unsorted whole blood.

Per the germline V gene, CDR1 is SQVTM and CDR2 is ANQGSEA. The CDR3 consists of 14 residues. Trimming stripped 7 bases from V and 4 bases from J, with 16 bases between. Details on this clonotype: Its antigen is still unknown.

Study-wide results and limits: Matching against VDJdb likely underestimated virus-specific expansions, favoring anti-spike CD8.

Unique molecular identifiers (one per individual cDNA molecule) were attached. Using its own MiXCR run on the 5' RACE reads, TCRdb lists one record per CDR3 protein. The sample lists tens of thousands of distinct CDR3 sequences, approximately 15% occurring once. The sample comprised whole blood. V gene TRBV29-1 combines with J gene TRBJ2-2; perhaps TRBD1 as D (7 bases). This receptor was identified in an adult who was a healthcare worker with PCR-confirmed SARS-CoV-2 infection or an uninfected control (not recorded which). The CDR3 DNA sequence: TGCAGCGGGAGGGGGACAGACTCCACCGGGGAGCTGTTTTTT. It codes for CSGRGTDSTGELFF.